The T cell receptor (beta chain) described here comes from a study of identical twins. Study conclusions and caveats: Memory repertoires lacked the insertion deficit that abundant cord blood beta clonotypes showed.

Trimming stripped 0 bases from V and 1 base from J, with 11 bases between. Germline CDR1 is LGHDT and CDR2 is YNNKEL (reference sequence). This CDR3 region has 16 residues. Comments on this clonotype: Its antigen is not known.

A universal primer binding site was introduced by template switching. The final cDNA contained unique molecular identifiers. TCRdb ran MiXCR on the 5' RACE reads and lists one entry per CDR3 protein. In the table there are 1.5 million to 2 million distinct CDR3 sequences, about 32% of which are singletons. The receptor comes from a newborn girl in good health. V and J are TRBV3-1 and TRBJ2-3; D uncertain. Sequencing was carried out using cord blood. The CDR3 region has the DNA TGTGCCAGCAGCCAAGACCCGACAACCCGCACAGATACGCAGTATTTT. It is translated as CASSQDPTTRTDTQYF.